These 31 T cell receptor beta chains originate from one sample sequenced in a study of Ad26.COV2.S vaccination and SARS-CoV-2 variants. The method was immunoSEQ multiplex PCR; TCRdb's version includes in-frame clones alone and lacks a portion of them. The data contain about 350,000 clones, around 92% of them seen just once; the ten biggest clones take up about 3.9%. Sample: peripheral blood, taken after recovery from COVID-19. The source of these receptors is a human donor who had recovered from COVID-19.

The table lists this clone with a count of one. This chain connects TRBV6-5 to TRBJ2-1; 14 nucleotides match TRBD2. The V gene end was trimmed by 5 bases and the J gene end by 10 bases; junction bases not matched to a gene: 7. The CDR3 has 15 amino acids. Germline V lookup: CDR1 MNHEY, CDR2 SVGAGI. DNA of the CDR3: TGTGCCAGCAGTAGACTAGCGGGGGGGCAACAGGAGCAGTTCTTC. It translates to CASSRLAGGQQEQFF.

This chain joins TRBV12-3 or TRBV12-4 and TRBJ1-3; D is ambiguous. Trimming removed 0 bases from V and 4 bases from J, with 4 bases in between. The CDR3 contains 13 residues. The CDR3 here is CASSLATGNTIYF. CDR3 nucleotides: TGTGCCAGCAGTTTAGCCACAGGAAACACCATATATTTT.

This clone appeared once. V usage is TRBV5-4 and J usage is TRBJ1-1; D perhaps matches TRBD1 (6 bases). The CDR3 is made up of 14 amino acids. Germline lookup yields CDR1 SGHNT and CDR2 YYREEE (reference sequence). The V end was cut by 1 base, the J end by 2 bases, with 9 bases between. CDR3 sequence: CASSLYGGNTEAFF. The CDR3 DNA follows: TGTGCCAGCAGCTTGTATGGGGGCAACACTGAAGCTTTCTTT.

V and J are TRBV28 and TRBJ2-7; D is tentatively TRBD1 or TRBD2 (5 bases each). Germline CDR1 MDHEN, CDR2 SYDVKM. This CDR3 spans 13 amino acids. The germline V and J ends were trimmed by 6 bases and 2 bases, with 11 bases remaining between them. For the CDR3, the DNA is TGTGCCAGCAGCCGGGACCCTGCCTACGAGCAGTACTTC. It yields the protein CASSRDPAYEQYF.

The J gene is TRBJ1-2, the V gene TRBV3-1 (or the pseudogene TRBV3-2); 7 bases line up with TRBD1. The V and J ends lost 1 base and 5 bases, in that order; junction bases with no gene match: 7. Germline V CDR1 and CDR2: LGHDT, YNNKEL (reference sequence). This CDR3 is built from 15 residues. The CDR3 DNA sequence: TGTGCCAGCAGCCAAGCGTTAGGGGGCGGGTATGGCTACACCTTC. This codes for CASSQALGGGYGYTF.

The J gene is TRBJ2-3, the V gene TRBV13; D gene unclear. Germline V gene sequence: CDR1 PRHDT, CDR2 FYEKMQ (reference sequence). The CDR3 totals 15 residues. V was trimmed by 3 bases and J by 1 base, leaving 11 bases between them. The CDR3 bases are TGTGCCAGCAGCTTTCGGCCAAGAGGCACAGATACGCAGTATTTT. Its protein is CASSFRPRGTDTQYF.

The chain carries TRBV7-9 and TRBJ2-5; 7 bases map to TRBD1. V dropped 4 bases and J dropped 1; count of bases not matched to a gene: 6. Germline CDR1 reads SEHNR; CDR2 reads FQNEAQ (reference sequence). This CDR3 is built from 15 residues. In DNA, the CDR3 is TGTGCCAGCAGCTCTGGACAGGCCTTCCAAGAGACCCAGTACTTC. Protein sequence: CASSSGQAFQETQYF.

The chain recombines TRBV11-2 with TRBJ2-3, with a possible D match to TRBD1 (5 bases). The V gene lost 0 bases and the J gene lost 2 bases, with 9 bases spanning the gap. The germline CDR1 and CDR2 sequences are SGHAT and FQNNGV. CDR3 length: 15 amino acids. CDR3 sequence (DNA): TGTGCCAGCAGCTTAGACAGGGTGACCACAGATACGCAGTATTTT. This sequence encodes CASSLDRVTTDTQYF.

The chain recombines TRBV6-6 with TRBJ1-1; unclear D gene. CDR1 and CDR2 (germline): MNHNY, SVGAGI (reference sequence). The V and J ends lost 1 base and 3 bases respectively, with 15 bases between them. This CDR3 is 16 amino acids long. In nucleotides, the CDR3 is TGTGCCAGCAGTTACTATTTAGGCAGGTCCTACACTGAAGCTTTCTTT. Translation gives CASSYYLGRSYTEAFF.

V gene TRBV5-1 combines with J gene TRBJ2-7; D could derive from TRBD1 or TRBD2 (5 bases each). The CDR3 is made up of 14 amino acids. V was clipped by 2 bases and J by 2 bases, with 11 bases between them. Germline CDR1 SGHRS, CDR2 YFSETQ. The CDR3, as DNA: TGCGCCAGCAGCTTCGGGGCCAGCACCTACGAGCAGTACTTC. Translated, it gives CASSFGASTYEQYF.

The chain uses TRBV5-5 and TRBJ1-1; D gene ambiguous. The CDR3 is 14 amino acids. The V end was cut by 0 bases, the J end by 2 bases, with 8 bases between. Germline lookup yields CDR1 SGHKS and CDR2 YYEKEE (reference sequence). The CDR3 here is CASSLERVNTEAFF. The DNA of the CDR3 is TGTGCCAGCAGCTTGGAACGGGTTAACACTGAAGCTTTCTTT.

This chain links TRBV5-1 with TRBJ2-1; TRBD2 aligns across 9 bases. The CDR3 has 15 residues. From germline, CDR1 is SGHRS and CDR2 YFSETQ. Losses at the gene ends were 2 bases for V and 6 bases for J; bases not matched to a gene: 6. The CDR3 protein is CASSFPSGAGNEQFF. The DNA for the CDR3 is TGCGCCAGCAGCTTCCCTAGCGGGGCTGGCAATGAGCAGTTCTTC.

CDR3 sequence: CASSLGTDYEQYF. In nucleotides, the CDR3 is TGCGCCAGCAGCTTGGGGACAGACTACGAGCAGTACTTC. The V call is TRBV5-1, the J call TRBJ2-7; D is possibly TRBD1 (6 bases). The germline V gene has CDR1 SGHRS and CDR2 YFSETQ. V dropped 0 bases and J dropped 3 bases, with 7 bases sitting between them. The CDR3 is 13 amino acids.

This chain links TRBV27 with TRBJ1-2; a possible D gene is TRBD1 (5 bases). Germline V gene data show CDR1 as MNHEY and CDR2 as SMNVEV (reference sequence). V lost 6 bases and J lost 6, with 14 bases in between. The CDR3 has 13 amino acids. This chain's CDR3 is CASRPREIHGYTF. CDR3 DNA: TGTGCCAGCAGACCCAGGGAAATACATGGCTACACCTTC.

The V gene is TRBV5-6, the J gene TRBJ1-4, with D perhaps matching TRBD1 (6 bases). This CDR3 spans 13 amino acids. CDR1 SGHDT and CDR2 YYEEEE come from the germline V gene. Between the trimmed V and J ends, which lost 4 bases and 8 bases, there was a span of 12 bases. CDR3 DNA sequence: TGTGCCAGCAGCGAGCAGGGGTGGGAAAAACTGTTTTTT. Translation: CASSEQGWEKLFF. Drawing the rest from reference TRBV5-6 and TRBJ1-4, the complete variable domain is DAGVTQSPTHLIKTRGQQVTLRCSPKSGHDTVSWYQQALGQGPQFIFQYYEEEERQRGNFPDRFSGHQFPNYSSELNVNALLLGDSALYLCASSEQGWEKLFFGSGTQLSVL.

The chain is built from TRBV7-9 and TRBJ1-1; D remains unclear. Trimming shortened V by 3 bases and J by 1 base, and 6 bases separated the two germline ends. Germline values: CDR1 SEHNR, CDR2 FQNEAQ (reference sequence). The length of the CDR3 is 13 residues. This chain's CDR3 is CASSFPRNTEAFF. The CDR3 DNA reads as TGTGCCAGCAGCTTTCCACGGAACACTGAAGCTTTCTTT.

V usage is TRBV2 and J usage is TRBJ1-5; the D is unclear. Germline V gene lookup returns CDR1 SNHLY and CDR2 FYNNEI. Trimming removed 2 bases at V and 5 bases at J, with 7 bases between. The CDR3 totals 13 residues. CDR3 DNA sequence: TGTGCCAGCAGTGAATGGGAGGATCAGCCCCAGCATTTT. Residues: CASSEWEDQPQHF.

V and J are TRBV4-1 and TRBJ2-2; no definite D call. CDR1 and CDR2 (germline): MGHRA, YSYEKL. V was shortened by 0 bases and J by 2 bases, with 4 bases between the two germline ends. This CDR3 has 14 residues. The CDR3 reads CASSQESNTGELFF. The DNA for the CDR3 is TGCGCCAGCAGCCAAGAAAGCAACACCGGGGAGCTGTTTTTT.

The chain has TRBV28 and TRBJ2-7, with 8 bases identical to TRBD1. The CDR3 contains 15 residues. CDR1 and CDR2 from the germline V gene are MDHEN and SYDVKM. The V and J ends lost 7 bases and 7 bases, in that order; junction bases with no gene match: 15. The CDR3 region has the DNA TGTGCCAGCACCCCCAGGGTCAGGGGGCGGGGAGAGCAGTACTTC. Translated: CASTPRVRGRGEQYF. The complete variable domain, with remaining parts taken from reference TRBV28 and TRBJ2-7, reads DVKVTQSSRYLVKRTGEKVFLECVQDMDHENMFWYRQDPGLGLRLIYFSYDVKMKEKGDIPEGYSVSREKKERFSLILESASTNQTSMYLCASTPRVRGRGEQYFGPGTRLTVT.

The J gene is TRBJ1-3, the V gene TRBV5-1; 7 bases agree with TRBD1. Trimming took 0 bases from V and 1 from J; bases not matched to a gene: 13. The CDR3 has 19 amino acids. From germline, CDR1 is SGHRS and CDR2 YFSETQ. CDR3 loop: CASSLDQWDSVKSGNTIYF. DNA of the CDR3: TGCGCCAGCAGCTTGGACCAGTGGGACAGCGTGAAATCTGGAAACACCATATATTTT.

This clone was seen once. The rearrangement uses TRBV9 and TRBJ2-2; D not certain. The CDR3 has 16 amino acids. Germline CDR1 reads SGDLS; CDR2 reads YYNGEE. V was trimmed by 1 base and J by 3 bases, leaving 13 bases between them. The DNA for the CDR3 is TGTGCCAGCAGCGTATTAAGCAACCTGGACACCGGGGAGCTGTTTTTT. Its translation: CASSVLSNLDTGELFF. The variable domain in full, completed from reference TRBV9 and TRBJ2-2, reads DSGVTQTPKHLITATGQRVTLRCSPRSGDLSVYWYQQSLDQGLQFLIQYYNGEERAKGNILERFSAQQFPDLHSELNLSSLELGDSALYFCASSVLSNLDTGELFFGEGSRLTVL.

V gene TRBV6-5 combines with J gene TRBJ1-3; D ambiguous. CDR3 size: 15 residues. Trimming left V 6 bases short and J 2 bases short, with 14 bases between. Germline CDR1 MNHEY, CDR2 SVGAGI. The CDR3 sequence is CASSRDGTPGNTIYF. CDR3 nucleotides: TGTGCCAGCAGCCGTGACGGCACCCCTGGAAACACCATATATTTT.

This rearrangement joins TRBV19 to TRBJ1-1; D not resolved. Looked up from germline, CDR1 is LNHDA and CDR2 is SQIVND (reference sequence). V shed 4 bases and J shed 0 bases, with 12 bases lying between them. CDR3 length: 15 residues. Here the CDR3 reads CASSKGKLMNTEAFF. The CDR3 DNA is TGTGCCAGTAGTAAAGGGAAACTAATGAACACTGAAGCTTTCTTT.

This chain connects TRBV11-2 to TRBJ2-3; D not resolved. The CDR3 is 19 residues long. Between the trimmed V and J ends, which lost 5 bases and 3 bases, there was a span of 27 bases. Germline CDR1 SGHAT, CDR2 FQNNGV. CDR3 residues: CASSLTWVGSHFGTDTQYF. CDR3 nucleotides: TGTGCCAGCAGCCTCACGTGGGTGGGCTCCCATTTTGGAACAGATACGCAGTATTTT.

The V call is TRBV10-2, the J call TRBJ2-7, with D possibly matching TRBD2 (5 bases). In germline, CDR1 is WSHSY, CDR2 SAAADI. V was cut by 0 bases and J by 3 bases, with 9 bases left in between. The CDR3 loop spans 14 amino acids. CDR3 nucleotides: TGCGCCAGCAGTGAGTCGCGGGCCAACTACGAGCAGTACTTC. Encoded protein: CASSESRANYEQYF.

The V gene is TRBV7-9, the J gene TRBJ1-2; D gene ambiguous. The CDR3 has 14 amino acids. The V gene's germline CDR1 is SEHNR and CDR2 FQNEAQ (reference sequence). V lost 1 base and J lost 0, with 6 bases in between. CDR3 nucleotide sequence: TGTGCCAGCAGCTTAGAATGGACTAACTATGGCTACACCTTC. It translates to CASSLEWTNYGYTF.

This chain connects TRBV6-5 to TRBJ1-1; D is perhaps TRBD1 (6 bases). V was cut by 4 bases and J by 1 base, with 16 bases left in between. This CDR3 comprises 16 residues. CDR1 and CDR2 (germline): MNHEY, SVGAGI. The CDR3 sequence is CASSSHVRGRNTEAFF. The CDR3 nucleotides read TGTGCCAGCAGTTCTCACGTAAGGGGGAGGAACACTGAAGCTTTCTTT.

The CDR3 reads CASSRDGSWGQYF. In nucleotides, the CDR3 is TGTGCCAGCAGCCGAGACGGATCCTGGGGGCAGTACTTC. The chain links TRBV2 to TRBJ2-7, with unresolved D. V was shortened by 6 bases and J by 9 bases, with 18 bases between the two germline ends. Germline V gene lookup returns CDR1 SNHLY and CDR2 FYNNEI. The CDR3 is 13 amino acids.

The V call is TRBV11-1, the J call TRBJ2-7; 10 bases are shared with TRBD2. The CDR3 runs 14 residues. CDR1 and CDR2 (germline): SGHAT, FQDESV (reference sequence). V lost 5 bases, J lost 2 bases, and 3 bases stayed unmatched. The CDR3 DNA reads as TGTGCCAGCAGCAAAGCGGGGGGGACCTACGAGCAGTACTTC. Amino acid sequence: CASSKAGGTYEQYF.

The V call is TRBV25-1, the J call TRBJ2-7; the D is unclear. The V gene lost 3 bases and the J gene lost 0 bases, with 3 bases spanning the gap. The CDR3 loop spans 12 amino acids. The germline gives CDR1 MGHDK, CDR2 SYGVNS. The CDR3 spells CASSDYSYEQYF. The CDR3 DNA reads TGTGCCAGCAGTGACTACTCCTACGAGCAGTACTTC.

The V call is TRBV9, the J call TRBJ1-2; D ambiguous. The germline V gene has CDR1 SGDLS and CDR2 YYNGEE. CDR3 length: 13 residues. V was shortened by 0 bases and J by 4 bases, with 7 bases between the two germline ends. For the CDR3, the DNA is TGTGCCAGCAGCGTAGTACTGGGCTATGGCTACACCTTC. This gives the protein CASSVVLGYGYTF.